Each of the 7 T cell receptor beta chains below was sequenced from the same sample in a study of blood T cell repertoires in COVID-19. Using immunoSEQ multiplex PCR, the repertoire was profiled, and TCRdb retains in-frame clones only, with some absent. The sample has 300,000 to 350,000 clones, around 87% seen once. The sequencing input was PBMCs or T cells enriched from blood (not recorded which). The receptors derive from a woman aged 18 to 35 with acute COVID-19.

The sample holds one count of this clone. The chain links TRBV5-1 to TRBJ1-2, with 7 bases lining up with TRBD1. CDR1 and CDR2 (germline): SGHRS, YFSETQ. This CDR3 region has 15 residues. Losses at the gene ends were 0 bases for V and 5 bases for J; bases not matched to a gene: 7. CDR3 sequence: CASSLEGTAVYGYTF. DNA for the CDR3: TGCGCCAGCAGCTTGGAAGGGACAGCAGTTTATGGCTACACCTTC. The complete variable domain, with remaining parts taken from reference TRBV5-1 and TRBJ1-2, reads KAGVTQTPRYLIKTRGQQVTLSCSPISGHRSVSWYQQTPGQGLQFLFEYFSETQRNKGNFPGRFSGRQFSNSRSEMNVSTLELGDSALYLCASSLEGTAVYGYTFGSGTRLTVV.

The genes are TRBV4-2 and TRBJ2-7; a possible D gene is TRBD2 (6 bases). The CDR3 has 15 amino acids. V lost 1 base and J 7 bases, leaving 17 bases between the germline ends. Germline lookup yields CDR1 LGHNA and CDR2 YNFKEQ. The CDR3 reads CASSQVDTPAGEQYF. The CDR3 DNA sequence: TGTGCCAGCAGCCAAGTCGACACCCCGGCGGGAGAGCAGTACTTC.

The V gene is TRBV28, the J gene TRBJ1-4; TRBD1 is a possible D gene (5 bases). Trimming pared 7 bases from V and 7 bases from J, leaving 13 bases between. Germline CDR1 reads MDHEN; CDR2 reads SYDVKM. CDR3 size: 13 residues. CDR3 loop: CASIRQSGEKLFF. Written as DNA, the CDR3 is TGTGCCAGCATTCGACAGTCAGGTGAAAAACTGTTTTTT.

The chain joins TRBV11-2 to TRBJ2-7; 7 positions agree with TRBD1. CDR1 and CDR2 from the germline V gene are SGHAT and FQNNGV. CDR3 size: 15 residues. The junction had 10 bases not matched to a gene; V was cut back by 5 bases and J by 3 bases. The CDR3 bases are TGTGCCAGCAGCCCCGGGACAGCCATGAGCTACGAGCAGTACTTC. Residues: CASSPGTAMSYEQYF.

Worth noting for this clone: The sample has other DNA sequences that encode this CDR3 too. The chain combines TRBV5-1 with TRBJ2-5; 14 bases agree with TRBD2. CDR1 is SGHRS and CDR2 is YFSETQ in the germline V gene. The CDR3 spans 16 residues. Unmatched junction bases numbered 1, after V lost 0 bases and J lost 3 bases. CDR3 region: CASSLGGLAGEETQYF. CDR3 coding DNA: TGCGCCAGCAGCTTGGGGGGACTAGCGGGAGAAGAGACCCAGTACTTC.

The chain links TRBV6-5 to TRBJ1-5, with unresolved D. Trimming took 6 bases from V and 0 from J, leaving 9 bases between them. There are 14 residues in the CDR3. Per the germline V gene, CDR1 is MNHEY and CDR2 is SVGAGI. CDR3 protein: CASRSTYSNQPQHF. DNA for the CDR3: TGTGCCAGCAGGTCGACATATAGCAATCAGCCCCAGCATTTT.

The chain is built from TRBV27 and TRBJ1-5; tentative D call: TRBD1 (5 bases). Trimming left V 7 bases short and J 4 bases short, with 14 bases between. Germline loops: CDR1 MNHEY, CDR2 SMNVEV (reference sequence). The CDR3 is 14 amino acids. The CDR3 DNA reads TGTGCCAGCAACATATGGGGGGGGAATCAGCCCCAGCATTTT. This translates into CASNIWGGNQPQHF.